This T cell receptor (beta chain) is drawn from a study of blood T cell repertoires in COVID-19. At the level of the study: The origin of the acute and convalescent COVID-19 samples was the United States, Italy and Spain. Sources were T cells, B-cell-depleted T cells, or PBMCs; the material itself was cDNA or gDNA.

TCRdb keeps only in-frame clones here, not all; method: immunoSEQ multiplex PCR. The sample comprises fewer than 250,000 clones, nearly 90% of which are singletons, and 6.2% rests with the top ten. The J segment lost 2 bases and the V segment lost 5 bases, leaving 6 bases of the junction unmatched. Germline CDR1 MNHEY, CDR2 SVGEGT. CDR3 length: 16 amino acids. The TCR sequence derives from a woman aged 40 to 55 who had recovered from COVID-19. The chain uses TRBV6-2 or TRBV6-3 and TRBJ2-7, with 13 bases identical to TRBD2. The sequenced material came from peripheral blood. The CDR3 is CASSDGLAGVTYEQYF. The CDR3 DNA is TGTGCCAGCAGTGACGGACTAGCGGGGGTCACCTACGAGCAGTACTTC.